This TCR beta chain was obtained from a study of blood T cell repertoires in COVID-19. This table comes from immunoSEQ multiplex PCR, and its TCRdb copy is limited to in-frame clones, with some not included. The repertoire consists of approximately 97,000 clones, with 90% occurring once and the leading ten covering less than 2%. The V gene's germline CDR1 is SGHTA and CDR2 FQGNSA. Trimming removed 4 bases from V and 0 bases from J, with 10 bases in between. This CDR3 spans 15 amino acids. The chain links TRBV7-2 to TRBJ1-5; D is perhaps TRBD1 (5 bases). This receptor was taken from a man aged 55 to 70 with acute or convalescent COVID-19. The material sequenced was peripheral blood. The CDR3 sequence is CASSWQGNSNQPQHF. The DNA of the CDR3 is TGTGCCAGCAGCTGGCAGGGTAATAGCAATCAGCCCCAGCATTTT.